The clone carrying this T cell receptor beta chain came up a few times. The source of the sample is a study of blood T cell repertoires in COVID-19. Study-wide background: Samples came from the United States, Italy and Spain, spanning acute and convalescent COVID-19.

The CDR3 length is 13 residues. Germline V gene sequence: CDR1 MDHEN, CDR2 SYDVKM. The V end was cut by 8 bases, the J end by 2 bases, with 10 bases between. Per the original data handling: Nucleated cell counts were estimated from reference gene primer amplification. The data were produced by immunoSEQ multiplex PCR, yet TCRdb's version contains in-frame clones alone and is incomplete. That table furnishes V, J and clone size, whereas the DNA furnished D and trimming. The sample holds about 300,000 clones, around 89% seen once. The sequenced sample was peripheral blood. This clonotype was sampled from a woman aged 25 to 45 who had recovered from COVID-19. This sequence joins TRBV28 and TRBJ1-3, with D unresolved. The CDR3 here is CASHSRTGNTIYF. DNA of the CDR3: TGTGCCAGCCACTCGAGAACTGGAAACACCATATATTTT.